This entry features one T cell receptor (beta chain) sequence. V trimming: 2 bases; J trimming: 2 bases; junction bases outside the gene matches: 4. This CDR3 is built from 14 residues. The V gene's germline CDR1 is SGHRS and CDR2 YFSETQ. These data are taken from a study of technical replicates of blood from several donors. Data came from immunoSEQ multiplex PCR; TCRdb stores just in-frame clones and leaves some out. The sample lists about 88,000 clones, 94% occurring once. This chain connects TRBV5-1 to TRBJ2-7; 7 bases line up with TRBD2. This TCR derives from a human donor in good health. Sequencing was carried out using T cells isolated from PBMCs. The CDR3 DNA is TGCGCCAGCAGCTTAGGGAGGGCCCCCTACGAGCAGTACTTC. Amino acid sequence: CASSLGRAPYEQYF.